These T cell receptor beta chains were read from a single sample in a study of blood T cell repertoires in COVID-19. Only in-frame clones appear in the TCRdb table, and some are missing; sequencing was by immunoSEQ multiplex PCR. This sample yields fewer than 350,000 clones, of which about 85% are seen a single time; 1.5% to 2% belongs to the top ten. Sequencing was done on a sample of PBMCs or T cells enriched from blood (not recorded which). The receptors were gathered from a woman in her 30s who had been exposed to COVID-19. Both conserved end residues are part of each CDR3. A D gene is named only where the DNA matches it firmly. Expanded clones are given a class, and other clones once, few, many or no size at all.

CDR3nt | CDR3aa | v_gene | d_gene | j_gene | abundance
TGTGCCATCAGTGAACTCGACAGGGGGCTAGGGGAGCTGTTTTTT | CAISELDRGLGELFF | TRBV10-3 | TRBD1 | TRBJ2-2 | NA
TGTGCCGGTACCGACTCCTCCTACGAGCAGTACTTC | CAGTDSSYEQYF | TRBV30 | NA | TRBJ2-7 | once
TGTGCCAGCAGCCTAACGGGACAAGCCTACGAGCAGTACTTC | CASSLTGQAYEQYF | TRBV28 | NA | TRBJ2-7 | NA
TGTGCCAGCAGCTCGACAGGGGGCTCCGGAAACACCATATATTTT | CASSSTGGSGNTIYF | TRBV7-9 | TRBD1 | TRBJ1-3 | NA
TGTGCCAGCAGCTTTTTGCCTAGCGGGGGGGCGAACACCGGGGAGCTGTTTTTT | CASSFLPSGGANTGELFF | TRBV7-8 | TRBD2 | TRBJ2-2 | NA
TGTGCCATCAGCGGGAGAGAAGATAGCAATCAGCCCCAGCATTTT | CAISGREDSNQPQHF | TRBV10-3 | NA | TRBJ1-5 | NA
TGTGCCAGCAGTGGGGTAGCGGGGAGCACAGATACGCAGTATTTT | CASSGVAGSTDTQYF | TRBV6-4 | TRBD2 | TRBJ2-3 | NA
TGTGCCAGCATGAGTAGGGGTTCACCCCTCCACTTT | CASMSRGSPLHF | TRBV12-3/TRBV12-4 | NA | TRBJ1-6 | once
TGTGCTAGTGGTATCGGGTTTCCCGCGGACACTGAAGCTTTCTTT | CASGIGFPADTEAFF | TRBV12-5 | NA | TRBJ1-1 | NA
TGTGCCAGCACTAGGGACAGTTACTACGAGCAGTACTTC | CASTRDSYYEQYF | TRBV6-5 | TRBD1 | TRBJ2-7 | NA
TGTGCCAGCAGTTTTGAGCGCTTCCTTACAACTAATGAAAAACTGTTTTTT | CASSFERFLTTNEKLFF | TRBV27 | NA | TRBJ1-4 | NA
TGCGCCAGCAGCCAAGACCACAGGGACCAGCAGCCCCAGCATTTT | CASSQDHRDQQPQHF | TRBV4-3 | NA | TRBJ1-5 | NA
TGTGCCAGCAGCTTAGCTCTAGCGGGGGCCGCACGGAACCTAGATACGCAGTATTTT | CASSLALAGAARNLDTQYF | TRBV7-3 | TRBD2 | TRBJ2-3 | NA
TGTGCCAGCAGATTTCTACAGGGACGGTCCTATAATTCACCCCTCCACTTT | CASRFLQGRSYNSPLHF | TRBV28 | NA | TRBJ1-6 | NA
TGTGCCAGCAGCTTAGCCAGGGGGCGCGGAGAGACCCAGTACTTC | CASSLARGRGETQYF | TRBV7-2 | TRBD1 | TRBJ2-5 | NA
TGTGCCAGCACCGAACAGGGGGTGAACACTGAAGCTTTCTTT | CASTEQGVNTEAFF | TRBV18 | TRBD1 | TRBJ1-1 | NA
TGTGCCAGCAGCGGCGGGGCCTACAATGAGCAGTTCTTC | CASSGGAYNEQFF | TRBV7-2 | NA | TRBJ2-1 | NA
TGTGCCAGCAGCGTACTTGGAGCGGGGGGCTCCGTGGAGACCCAGTACTTC | CASSVLGAGGSVETQYF | TRBV9 | TRBD2 | TRBJ2-5 | NA
TGTGCCAGCAGTCCACCGGGACAGGGCATCAATTCACCCCTCCACTTT | CASSPPGQGINSPLHF | TRBV28 | TRBD1 | TRBJ1-6 | NA
TGCGCCAGCAGCCAACTGACGGGAGGGCGCCATGAGCAGTTCTTC | CASSQLTGGRHEQFF | TRBV4-1 | TRBD2 | TRBJ2-1 | NA
TGTGCCAGCAGCGTAGTTGCAGACACCGGGGAGCTGTTTTTT | CASSVVADTGELFF | TRBV9 | NA | TRBJ2-2 | NA
TGTGCCAGCAGCCCACAGGGGGCCTATGGCTACACCTTC | CASSPQGAYGYTF | TRBV7-9 | TRBD1 | TRBJ1-2 | NA
TGTGCCAGCTCACTTACGGACACACTCTCTGGAAACACCATATATTTT | CASSLTDTLSGNTIYF | TRBV18 | NA | TRBJ1-3 | once
TGTGCCAGCAGCCCCCAGGACAGGGCGGGGCTATATGGCTACACCTTC | CASSPQDRAGLYGYTF | TRBV9 | TRBD1 | TRBJ1-2 | NA
TGTGCCACCAGCAGAACAGGGTTCCAAGAGACCCAGTACTTC | CATSRTGFQETQYF | TRBV15 | NA | TRBJ2-5 | NA
TGTGCCATCACCCCTGAAGAGGGGCGGGGAAACACTGAAGCTTTCTTT | CAITPEEGRGNTEAFF | TRBV10-3 | NA | TRBJ1-1 | NA
TGTGCCAGTAGTCCGGGGGACTTTGGGAACACTGAAGCTTTCTTT | CASSPGDFGNTEAFF | TRBV19 | NA | TRBJ1-1 | NA
TGTGCCTGGAGTGCTAGTAGGATCGGGGGCGGGGAGCTGTTTTTT | CAWSASRIGGGELFF | TRBV30 | NA | TRBJ2-2 | NA
TGTGCCAGCAGCCGAACTAGCGGGAGGGACCAAGAGACCCAGTACTTC | CASSRTSGRDQETQYF | TRBV5-5 | TRBD2 | TRBJ2-5 | NA
TGTGCCAGCAGCTTAACGCGGCTACTTGGCGGGGAGGACAATGAGCAGTTCTTC | CASSLTRLLGGEDNEQFF | TRBV7-9 | NA | TRBJ2-1 | NA
TGTGCCAGCAGCCCCGGGACAGGGGGAGGAAACACCATATATTTT | CASSPGTGGGNTIYF | TRBV14 | TRBD1 | TRBJ1-3 | NA
TGTGCCAGCGTCTCCGGGACTAGCGGGGGGACAGATACGCAGTATTTT | CASVSGTSGGTDTQYF | TRBV7-9 | TRBD2 | TRBJ2-3 | NA
TGTGCCAGTAGGACGACAGGTAGGAACACTGAAGCTTTCTTT | CASRTTGRNTEAFF | TRBV6-5 | NA | TRBJ1-1 | NA
TGTGCCAGCAGCTTACCGCTAGCGGAATACAATGAGCAGTTCTTC | CASSLPLAEYNEQFF | TRBV11-2 | TRBD2 | TRBJ2-1 | many